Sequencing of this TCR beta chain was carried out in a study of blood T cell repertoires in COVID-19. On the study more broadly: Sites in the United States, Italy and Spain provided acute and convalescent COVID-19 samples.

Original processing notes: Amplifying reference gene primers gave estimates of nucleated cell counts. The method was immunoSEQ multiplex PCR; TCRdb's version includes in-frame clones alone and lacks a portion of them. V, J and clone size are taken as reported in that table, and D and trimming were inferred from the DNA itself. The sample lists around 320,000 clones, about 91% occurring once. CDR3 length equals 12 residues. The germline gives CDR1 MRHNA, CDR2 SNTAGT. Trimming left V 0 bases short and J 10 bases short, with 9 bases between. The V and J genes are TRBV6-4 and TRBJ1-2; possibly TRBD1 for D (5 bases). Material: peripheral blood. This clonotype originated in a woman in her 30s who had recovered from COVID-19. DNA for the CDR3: TGTGCCAGCAGTGACTCGGGAGGACACTACACCTTC. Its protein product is CASSDSGGHYTF.